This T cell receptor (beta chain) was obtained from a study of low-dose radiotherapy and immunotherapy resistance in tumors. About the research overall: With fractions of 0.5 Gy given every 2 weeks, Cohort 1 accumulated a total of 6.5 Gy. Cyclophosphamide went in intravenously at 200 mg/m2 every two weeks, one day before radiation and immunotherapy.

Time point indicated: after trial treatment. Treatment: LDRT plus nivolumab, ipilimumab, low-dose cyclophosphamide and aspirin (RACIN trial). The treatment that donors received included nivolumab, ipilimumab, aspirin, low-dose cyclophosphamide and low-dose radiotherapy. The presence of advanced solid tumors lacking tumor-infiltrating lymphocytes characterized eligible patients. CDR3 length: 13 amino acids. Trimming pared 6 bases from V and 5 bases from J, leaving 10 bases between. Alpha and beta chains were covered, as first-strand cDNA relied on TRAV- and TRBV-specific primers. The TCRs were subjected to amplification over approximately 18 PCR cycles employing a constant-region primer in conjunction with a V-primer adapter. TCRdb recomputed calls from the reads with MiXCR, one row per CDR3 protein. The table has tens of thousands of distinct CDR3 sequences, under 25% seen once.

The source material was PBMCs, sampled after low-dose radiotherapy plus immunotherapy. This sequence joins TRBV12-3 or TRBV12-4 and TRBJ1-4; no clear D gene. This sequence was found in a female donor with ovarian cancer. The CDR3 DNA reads TGTGCCAGCAGCCCGGACGGCAATGAAAAACTGTTTTTT. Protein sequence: CASSPDGNEKLFF.